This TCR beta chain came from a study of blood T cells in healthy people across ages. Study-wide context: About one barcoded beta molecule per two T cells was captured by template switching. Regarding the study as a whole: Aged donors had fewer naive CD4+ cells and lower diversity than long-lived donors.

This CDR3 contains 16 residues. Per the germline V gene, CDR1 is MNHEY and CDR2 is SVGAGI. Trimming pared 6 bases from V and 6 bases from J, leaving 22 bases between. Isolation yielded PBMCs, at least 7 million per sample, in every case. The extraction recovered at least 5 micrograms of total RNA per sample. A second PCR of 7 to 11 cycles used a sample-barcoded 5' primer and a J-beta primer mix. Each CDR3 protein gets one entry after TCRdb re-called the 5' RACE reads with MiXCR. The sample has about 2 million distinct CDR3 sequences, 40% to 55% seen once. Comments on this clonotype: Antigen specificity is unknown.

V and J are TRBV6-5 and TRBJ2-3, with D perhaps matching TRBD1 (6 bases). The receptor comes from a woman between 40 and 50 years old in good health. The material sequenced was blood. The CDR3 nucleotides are TGTGCCAGCAGCCCGATACCGGGACACCCCTCGGATACGCAGTATTTT. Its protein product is CASSPIPGHPSDTQYF.